What follows is one T cell receptor beta chain and its context. This sample was taken from a study of CD8+CD57+ T cells in acquired aplastic anemia. J gave up 10 bases and V 5 bases, and 9 bases lay outside the gene matches. The CDR3 runs 15 residues. The V gene's germline CDR1 is ENHRY and CDR2 SYGVKD. Patients included in sequencing had previously demonstrated CD8+CD57+ cell expansion by flow cytometry. The study profiled TCR beta VDJ and CDR3 using genomic DNA as template. TCRdb re-analysed the reads in MiXCR, keeping a single row per CDR3 protein. The sample carries under 500,000 distinct CDR3 sequences, under 40% recorded once.

The sequenced sample consisted of sorted CD4+, CD8+, or CD8+CD57+ T cells (not recorded which) from PBMCs. The sequence was obtained from a human donor with aplastic anemia. The chain combines TRBV10-3 with TRBJ1-6, with 9 nucleotides matching TRBD1. The CDR3 is CAISYLTGGESPLHF. CDR3 in DNA: TGTGCCATCAGTTACCTGACAGGGGGAGAGTCACCCCTCCACTTT.